Described below is a single T cell receptor beta chain sequence and its context. Original processing methods: Estimation of nucleated cell counts relied on the amplification of reference gene primers. The assay was immunoSEQ multiplex PCR, and TCRdb's table has in-frame clones only and misses some. D and trimming were read from the DNA, whereas the V and J calls and clone size are those reported in that table. The sample lists about 270,000 clones, around 92% occurring once. The CDR3 is made up of 13 amino acids. Germline CDR1 reads ENHRY; CDR2 reads SYGVKD. Trimming took off 1 base at V and 5 bases at J, with 8 bases between the two ends. The sample belongs to a study of blood T cell repertoires in COVID-19. Study context: Samples came from the United States, Italy and Spain, spanning acute and convalescent COVID-19. Sources were T cells, B-cell-depleted T cells, or PBMCs; the material itself was cDNA or gDNA.

The receptor was derived from a person aged 18-29 years with COVID-19, enrolled during active disease. The chain carries TRBV10-3 and TRBJ1-1; maybe TRBD1 (5 bases). The specimen sequenced was peripheral blood. The CDR3 spells CAISELRGTEAFF. The DNA of the CDR3 is TGTGCCATCAGTGAGTTAAGGGGAACTGAAGCTTTCTTT.